Listed below are T cell receptor beta chains from one sample, sequenced in a study of blood T cell repertoires in COVID-19. Clones were sequenced by immunoSEQ multiplex PCR, and TCRdb holds only the in-frame ones, with some missing. The table includes about 170,000 clones, 85% detected once. The sample was peripheral blood. The receptors shown here come from an elderly woman with COVID-19, enrolled during active disease. CDR3s include the opening cysteine and the closing phenylalanine or tryptophan. Each record gives: CDR3 DNA, CDR3 protein, D gene, J gene, CDR3 length, clone size, V gene. D genes are given only for firm matches. Rows may omit the clone size; those that give it use once, few, many or a size class.

DNA: TGTGCCAGCCTAACCCAGGGGTCGGGCTACACCTTC
CDR3: CASLTQGSGYTF
D: -
J: TRBJ1-2
length: 12
size: medium-sized
V: TRBV28

DNA: TGTGCCACGCGGTTTGCGGGGGTACACTATGGCTACACCTTC
CDR3: CATRFAGVHYGYTF
D: -
J: TRBJ1-2
length: 14
size: -
V: TRBV6-5

DNA: TGTGCCAGCAGCCGAGCGACTAGCGGCTACGAGCAGTACTTC
CDR3: CASSRATSGYEQYF
D: TRBD2
J: TRBJ2-7
length: 14
size: -
V: TRBV27

DNA: TGTGCCAGCAGCTTCAGTACTGGAAACACCATATATTTT
CDR3: CASSFSTGNTIYF
D: -
J: TRBJ1-3
length: 13
size: once
V: TRBV5-4

DNA: TGTGCCAGCACTCTGGGAGGACGGGAATACTATGGCTACACCTTC
CDR3: CASTLGGREYYGYTF
D: -
J: TRBJ1-2
length: 15
size: -
V: TRBV7-8

DNA: TGTGCCAGCAGCTGGGACAGGGGCGCTGAAAAACTGTTTTTT
CDR3: CASSWDRGAEKLFF
D: TRBD1
J: TRBJ1-4
length: 14
size: few
V: TRBV3-1/TRBV3-2

DNA: TGTGCCAGCAGCCAAGCGGGAAATGAGCAGTTCTTC
CDR3: CASSQAGNEQFF
D: -
J: TRBJ2-1
length: 12
size: -
V: TRBV3-1/TRBV3-2

DNA: TGCAGCGTTGAAGCGCGGACAGGGGGGGACACTGAAGCTTTCTTT
CDR3: CSVEARTGGDTEAFF
D: TRBD1
J: TRBJ1-1
length: 15
size: -
V: TRBV29-1

DNA: TGCGCCAGCAGCTTGGCGGGACAGGGCACGAACACCGGGGAGCTGTTTTTT
CDR3: CASSLAGQGTNTGELFF
D: TRBD1
J: TRBJ2-2
length: 17
size: -
V: TRBV5-1

DNA: TGTGCCAGCAGTGATTGTGTCAGGCCCCAAGCATCCTATAATTCACCCCTCCACTTT
CDR3: CASSDCVRPQASYNSPLHF
D: -
J: TRBJ1-6
length: 19
size: -
V: TRBV6-4

DNA: TGTGCCAGCAGTACCCCTATCACTGAAGCTTTCTTT
CDR3: CASSTPITEAFF
D: -
J: TRBJ1-1
length: 12
size: -
V: TRBV28

DNA: TGTGCCAGCAGCCAAGTTGACGGGGAAGAGACCCAGTACTTC
CDR3: CASSQVDGEETQYF
D: -
J: TRBJ2-5
length: 14
size: -
V: TRBV3-1/TRBV3-2

DNA: TGTGCCAGCTCACCGGCGCCGACAGGTGGTATCTACGAGCAGTACTTC
CDR3: CASSPAPTGGIYEQYF
D: -
J: TRBJ2-7
length: 16
size: -
V: TRBV18

DNA: TGTGCCAGCAGACCCGGCGACGGGGATACGCAGTATTTT
CDR3: CASRPGDGDTQYF
D: -
J: TRBJ2-3
length: 13
size: -
V: TRBV7-3

DNA: TGTGCCAGCAGTTATGGCACAGGGTACACCGGGGAGCTGTTTTTT
CDR3: CASSYGTGYTGELFF
D: -
J: TRBJ2-2
length: 15
size: -
V: TRBV6-2/TRBV6-3

DNA: TGTGCCAGCAGTCCCCCTGGAGCCGGGACTCGCGGGGGTGCCCACTTT
CDR3: CASSPPGAGTRGGAHF
D: -
J: TRBJ1-6
length: 16
size: -
V: TRBV14

DNA: TGCGCCAGCAGCTTGGGGACAGGGAAAGGTCAGCCCCAGCATTTT
CDR3: CASSLGTGKGQPQHF
D: TRBD1
J: TRBJ1-5
length: 15
size: once
V: TRBV5-1

DNA: TGTGCCAGCACCCCGGGGGAGGGGATGGACGGGGCCAACGTCCTGACTTTC
CDR3: CASTPGEGMDGANVLTF
D: TRBD2
J: TRBJ2-6
length: 17
size: -
V: TRBV5-4

DNA: TGCGCCAGCAGCCGTAGCGGGAGTAACTACGAGCAGTACTTC
CDR3: CASSRSGSNYEQYF
D: TRBD2
J: TRBJ2-7
length: 14
size: -
V: TRBV5-1

DNA: TGTGCCAGCAGCTCCCCAGGGGGCTCCGATGGCTACACCTTC
CDR3: CASSSPGGSDGYTF
D: TRBD1
J: TRBJ1-2
length: 14
size: once
V: TRBV28

DNA: TGTGCCAGCAGTTTCACAGGGGGCCTACGACGGAAGTACTTC
CDR3: CASSFTGGLRRKYF
D: TRBD1
J: TRBJ2-7
length: 14
size: -
V: TRBV28

DNA: TGTGCCAGCAGCTTAGAGGCCAGGGTGAGGGGCTACACCTTC
CDR3: CASSLEARVRGYTF
D: -
J: TRBJ1-2
length: 14
size: -
V: TRBV11-2

DNA: TGTGCCAGCAGTGAAGCGGTTCCCAGGGGTGCTAGCGAGCAGTACTTC
CDR3: CASSEAVPRGASEQYF
D: -
J: TRBJ2-7
length: 16
size: -
V: TRBV6-1

DNA: TGCGCCAGCAGCTTCCAGGGTAACGAGCAGTACTTC
CDR3: CASSFQGNEQYF
D: -
J: TRBJ2-7
length: 12
size: few
V: TRBV5-1

DNA: TGCGCCAGCAGCCAATTGCTGGGACAGGGTTACGAGCAGTACTTC
CDR3: CASSQLLGQGYEQYF
D: TRBD1
J: TRBJ2-7
length: 15
size: -
V: TRBV4-1

DNA: TGTGCCAGCAGTTTTCCAGGGGGCGGCGGTACTGAAGCTTTCTTT
CDR3: CASSFPGGGGTEAFF
D: TRBD1
J: TRBJ1-1
length: 15
size: -
V: TRBV28

DNA: TGTGCCAGCAGTCTTGCGGGGGCCCCAGATACGCAGTATTTT
CDR3: CASSLAGAPDTQYF
D: -
J: TRBJ2-3
length: 14
size: -
V: TRBV6-5

DNA: TGCGCCAGCAGCTTGGGCGACAGGGGCCGGACCGGGGAGCTGTTTTTT
CDR3: CASSLGDRGRTGELFF
D: TRBD1
J: TRBJ2-2
length: 16
size: once
V: TRBV5-1

DNA: TGTGCCAGCACCCGGAGGGACAGCCTCTCTGGAAACACCATATATTTT
CDR3: CASTRRDSLSGNTIYF
D: TRBD1
J: TRBJ1-3
length: 16
size: -
V: TRBV11-2

DNA: TGCGCCAGCAGCTTGGGACCCAGGGGAACTGACTATGGCTACACCTTC
CDR3: CASSLGPRGTDYGYTF
D: -
J: TRBJ1-2
length: 16
size: -
V: TRBV5-1

DNA: TGCGCCAGCAGCTTGTGGCAGGGGAGCACCGGGGAGCTGTTTTTT
CDR3: CASSLWQGSTGELFF
D: -
J: TRBJ2-2
length: 15
size: -
V: TRBV5-1

DNA: TGTGCCAGCTCACCGGGAACAGGCAACTCCTATGGCTACACCTTC
CDR3: CASSPGTGNSYGYTF
D: -
J: TRBJ1-2
length: 15
size: -
V: TRBV18

DNA: TGTGCTAGCAGCTTAGTACAGACGGGGCAAGAGACCCAGTACTTC
CDR3: CASSLVQTGQETQYF
D: -
J: TRBJ2-5
length: 15
size: -
V: TRBV7-7

DNA: TGTGCCACCAGTGATTCAGGGGTTCTCACCGGGGAGCTGTTTTTT
CDR3: CATSDSGVLTGELFF
D: -
J: TRBJ2-2
length: 15
size: -
V: TRBV24-1

DNA: TGTGCCAGCAGTTTCTCTACAGGTGGCGGGGAGCTGTTTTTT
CDR3: CASSFSTGGGELFF
D: -
J: TRBJ2-2
length: 14
size: -
V: TRBV27

DNA: TGTGCCAGCAACCCCCAGGGGGAGACCACTGAAGCTTTCTTT
CDR3: CASNPQGETTEAFF
D: TRBD1
J: TRBJ1-1
length: 14
size: -
V: TRBV9

DNA: TGTGCCACCAGTGGCGGGGGGAGCTCCTACGAGCAGTACTTC
CDR3: CATSGGGSSYEQYF
D: TRBD2
J: TRBJ2-7
length: 14
size: -
V: TRBV15

DNA: TGCAGTGCTAGTTCAGCGGGAGCCTCAAGCTCCTACAATGAGCAGTTCTTC
CDR3: CSASSAGASSSYNEQFF
D: TRBD2
J: TRBJ2-1
length: 17
size: once
V: TRBV20-1

DNA: TGTGCCAGCAGCGTAGGGCGGCAGAACACTGAAGCTTTCTTT
CDR3: CASSVGRQNTEAFF
D: -
J: TRBJ1-1
length: 14
size: -
V: TRBV9

DNA: TGCGCCAGCAGCTTGGGGGGACAGGGGCGCGGCTACACCTTC
CDR3: CASSLGGQGRGYTF
D: TRBD1
J: TRBJ1-2
length: 14
size: few
V: TRBV5-1

DNA: TGTGCCAGCTCACCGCGCCCCTCAGCGCTCGGAATCTTGGGGGGGCAGTTCTTC
CDR3: CASSPRPSALGILGGQFF
D: -
J: TRBJ2-1
length: 18
size: -
V: TRBV18

DNA: TGCGCCAGCAGGCAAGAGGGCGGCTACACCTTC
CDR3: CASRQEGGYTF
D: -
J: TRBJ1-2
length: 11
size: -
V: TRBV5-1

DNA: TGTGCCAGCAGCTTGGCAGGCCAGGGGGCTTACAATGAGCAGTTCTTC
CDR3: CASSLAGQGAYNEQFF
D: TRBD1
J: TRBJ2-1
length: 16
size: -
V: TRBV5-5

DNA: TGCGCCAGCAGCTTCAGTAATCAGAATGAGCAGTTCTTC
CDR3: CASSFSNQNEQFF
D: -
J: TRBJ2-1
length: 13
size: -
V: TRBV5-1

DNA: TGTGCCAGCAAGCCTGCAACTAATGAAAAACTGTTTTTT
CDR3: CASKPATNEKLFF
D: -
J: TRBJ1-4
length: 13
size: once
V: TRBV27